This T cell receptor (beta chain) was recovered during a study of cytomegalovirus exposure and HLA in healthy donors. Comments on this clone: Its antigen is not known.

Per germline, CDR1 SGHDT and CDR2 YYEEEE. V shed 1 base and J shed 1 base, with 9 bases lying between them. There are 15 residues in the CDR3. Study results and caveats: A later analysis reported that several of the most significant clusters appeared to be linked to common viral pathogens, among them Epstein-Barr virus. In a later analysis, TCR beta V- and J-gene trimming showed a link to a missense DCLRE1C variant. In an earlier analysis, most TCR beta V segments were productive about 87% or about 30% of the time.

Amplification used 60 Vbeta primers and 13 Jbeta primers. Sequenced by immunoSEQ multiplex PCR; TCRdb stores in-frame clones only, minus some. The repertoire consists of about 180,000 clones, with 84% occurring once and the leading ten covering under 0.4%. The clonotype comes from a boy aged 2 to 10 in good health and CMV-seronegative. This chain connects TRBV5-6 to TRBJ2-1; perhaps TRBD2 as D (5 bases). Input material: PBMCs. The CDR3 DNA sequence: TGTGCCAGCAGCTTGTTGCGACTATCCTACAATGAGCAGTTCTTC. Translating it yields CASSLLRLSYNEQFF.